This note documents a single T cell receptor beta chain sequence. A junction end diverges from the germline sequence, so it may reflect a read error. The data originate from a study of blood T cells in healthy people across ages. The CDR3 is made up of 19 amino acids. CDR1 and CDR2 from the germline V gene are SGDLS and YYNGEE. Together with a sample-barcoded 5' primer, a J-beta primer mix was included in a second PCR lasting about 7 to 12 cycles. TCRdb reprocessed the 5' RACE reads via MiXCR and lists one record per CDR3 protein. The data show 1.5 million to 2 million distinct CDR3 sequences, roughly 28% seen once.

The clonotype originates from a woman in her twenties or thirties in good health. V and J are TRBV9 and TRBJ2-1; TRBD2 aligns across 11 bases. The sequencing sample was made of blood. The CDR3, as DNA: TGTGCCAGCAGCTTAAAGGTGGCTAGCGGGGGGATTTCACACAATAAGCAGTTCTTC. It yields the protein CASSLKVASGGISHNKQFF.